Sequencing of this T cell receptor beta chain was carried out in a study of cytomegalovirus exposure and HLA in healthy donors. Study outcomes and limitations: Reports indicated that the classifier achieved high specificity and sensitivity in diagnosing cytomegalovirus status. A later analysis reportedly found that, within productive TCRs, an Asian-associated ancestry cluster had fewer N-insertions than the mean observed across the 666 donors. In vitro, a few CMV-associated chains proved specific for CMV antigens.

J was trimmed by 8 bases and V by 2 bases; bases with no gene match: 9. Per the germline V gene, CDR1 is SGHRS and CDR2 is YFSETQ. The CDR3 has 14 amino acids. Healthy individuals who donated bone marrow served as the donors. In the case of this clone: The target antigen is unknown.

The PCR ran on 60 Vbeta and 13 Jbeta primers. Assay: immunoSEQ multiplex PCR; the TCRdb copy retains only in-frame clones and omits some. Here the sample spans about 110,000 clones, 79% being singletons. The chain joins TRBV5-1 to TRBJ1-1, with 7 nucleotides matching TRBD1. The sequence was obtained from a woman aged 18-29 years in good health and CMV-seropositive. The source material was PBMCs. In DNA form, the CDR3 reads TGCGCCAGCAGCTTAGACAGGGTTGTAGGGGAAGCTTTCTTT. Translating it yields CASSLDRVVGEAFF.